This T cell receptor beta chain comes out of a study of OX40 agonist ivuxolimab in advanced cancers. On the study more broadly: Prior checkpoint blockade (anti-PD-1, anti-PD-L1 or anti-CTLA-4) was permitted; about 40% had it. The study reported partial responses in three patients: one hepatocellular carcinoma, two cutaneous melanoma.

In regard to this clone: The antigen is unknown.

The table came from immunoSEQ multiplex PCR; TCRdb's copy has only in-frame clones and leaves some out. The sample contains 55,000 to 65,000 clones, around 84% of which appear only once. Study-wide results and caveats: The study observed clonal expansion of CD4+ and CD8+ blood T cells by week 6 at 0.1 to 3.0 mg/kg. Compared with others, partial responders at 0.1-3.0 mg/kg displayed clonal expansion among the lowest.

This material consisted of CD4+ or CD8+ T cells sorted from blood, taken in a trial of the OX40 agonist ivuxolimab. This TCR was sampled from an adult with an advanced solid tumor such as melanoma, head and neck, liver or kidney cancer.

Written as DNA, the CDR3 is TGTGCCAGCTCACCACGTAGTGCAGACACTAATGAAAAACTGTTTTTT. This sequence encodes CASSPRSADTNEKLFF. The chain couples TRBV18 to TRBJ1-4; D unclear. The CDR3 is 16 amino acids. CDR1 is KGHSH and CDR2 is LQKENI in the germline V gene. V dropped 1 base and J dropped 2 bases, with 11 bases sitting between them.